This T cell receptor (beta chain) was captured by sequencing in a study of CD8+CD57+ T cells in acquired aplastic anemia. In the study overall: The average for DNA from sorted CD4+ and CD8+ cells was 3 to 4 ug. Researchers reported that healthy donors averaged approximately 10 million reads for CD4+ cells. General study findings and limits: Statistical testing detected no significant gap in CD8+ Simpson's diversity between patients and controls. Patients and controls were found to share some 30 CD8+ CDR3 sequences.

V lost 8 bases, J lost 8 bases, and 12 bases lay in between. The V gene's germline CDR1 is SNHLY and CDR2 FYNNEI. The CDR3 contains 11 residues. Profiling that covered TCR beta VDJ and CDR3 relied on genomic DNA as its template. MiXCR was run by TCRdb on the reads, yielding one entry per CDR3 protein. There are 40,000 to 45,000 distinct CDR3 sequences in the sample; 68% occur only once, and 20% to 30% lies in the top ten. Concerning this clonotype: Antigen: not known.

This TCR derives from a human donor in good health, serving as a control. The chain employs TRBV2 and TRBJ1-2, with D maybe TRBD1 (5 bases). The sequenced sample was sorted CD4+, CD8+, or CD8+CD57+ T cells (not recorded which) from PBMCs. CDR3 nucleotide sequence: TGTGCCAGCGACAGAGAATGGGGCTACACCTTC. Residues: CASDREWGYTF.